The 22 T cell receptor beta chains given below trace back to one sample, sequenced in a study of T-cell reconstitution after alpha-beta-depleted transplantation in children. Unique molecular identifiers were incorporated during preparation of the TCRbeta library. TCRdb processed the PCR reads anew with MiXCR; each CDR3 protein has one entry. This table has about 400,000 distinct CDR3 sequences, about a fifth appearing once. The sequenced sample was PBMCs from the stem cell graft donor, obtained from the stem cell graft. These receptors originate from a human donor who donated a stem cell graft to a child with acute myeloid leukemia.

This clonotype occurred many times. J is TRBJ2-5 and V is TRBV27, with a weak D call TRBD1 (6 bases). Trimming removed 5 bases from V and 5 bases from J, with 15 bases in between. This CDR3 is built from 14 residues. The germline gives CDR1 MNHEY, CDR2 SMNVEV (reference sequence). In DNA form, the CDR3 reads TGTGCCAGCAGTCCCGGACAGTTTGGGGAGACCCAGTACTTC. Translating it yields CASSPGQFGETQYF.

This clonotype was recorded a few times. The rearrangement joins TRBV5-1 to TRBJ2-7; TRBD2 is a possible D gene (5 bases). Germline V gene data show CDR1 as SGHRS and CDR2 as YFSETQ. CDR3 length: 19 residues. Trimming took off 4 bases at V and 2 bases at J, with 28 bases between the two ends. CDR3 loop: CASSPSTREVGPSTYEQYF. For the CDR3, the DNA is TGCGCCAGCAGCCCCAGTACTAGAGAAGTAGGGCCCTCAACCTACGAGCAGTACTTC. The full variable domain, rest sourced from reference TRBV5-1 and TRBJ2-7, is KAGVTQTPRYLIKTRGQQVTLSCSPISGHRSVSWYQQTPGQGLQFLFEYFSETQRNKGNFPGRFSGRQFSNSRSEMNVSTLELGDSALYLCASSPSTREVGPSTYEQYFGPGTRLTVT.

This clonotype has just a few counts. V is TRBV4-2 and J is TRBJ2-7; weak D call: TRBD2 (7 bases). Per the germline V gene, CDR1 is LGHNA and CDR2 is YNFKEQ. The CDR3 runs 15 residues. The germline V and J ends were trimmed by 0 bases and 5 bases, with 14 bases remaining between them. Here the CDR3 reads CASSQDYREGHEQYF. The DNA for the CDR3 is TGTGCCAGCAGCCAAGATTACAGGGAGGGCCACGAGCAGTACTTC.

This clonotype showed up just a few times. This chain connects TRBV21-1 to TRBJ2-7; the table names TRBD2, a call not compared with the DNA. TRBV21-1 is a recognized pseudogene. The CDR3 consists of 17 residues. The CDR3 sequence: CASSLLPRASGIYEQYF. CDR3 nucleotides: TGTGCCAGCAGCCTCCTCCCTCGGGCTAGCGGGATCTACGAGCAGTACTTC.

Of note for this clonotype: Because it lacks the conserved phenylalanine or tryptophan at the end, this CDR3 is likely a read error. As DNA, the CDR3 is TGTGCCAGCAGCCAAGATAGCCCCTTAGGGCGCGATGGCTACACCTGC. Translation: CASSQDSPLGRDGYTC. The rearrangement joins TRBV4-2 to TRBJ1-2; D is undetermined. The V gene's germline CDR1 is LGHNA and CDR2 YNFKEQ. This CDR3 comprises 16 residues. V lost 0 bases to trimming and J lost 6 bases, with 17 bases between them.

This chain links TRBV7-2 with TRBJ2-2; D is possibly TRBD2 (6 bases). The CDR3 length is 17 residues. V lost 1 base and J lost 5, with 17 bases in between. CDR1 SGHTA and CDR2 FQGNSA come from the germline V gene. The CDR3 DNA reads as TGTGCCAGCAGCTTAGGGGCGGGGCTCCTCTGGACCGGGGAGCTGTTTTTT. It is translated as CASSLGAGLLWTGELFF.

This clonotype was observed a few times. The chain uses TRBV7-2 and TRBJ2-3, with 11 bases aligning to TRBD2. After removal of 4 bases from V and 2 bases from J, the junction contained 2 bases not matched to a gene. The germline gives CDR1 SGHTA, CDR2 FQGNSA. The CDR3 runs to 15 residues. The CDR3 spells CASSSSGRTTDTQYF. CDR3 in DNA: TGTGCCAGCAGCTCTAGCGGGAGGACCACAGATACGCAGTATTTT.

About this clonotype: Because the CDR3's place on the DNA is in doubt, the DNA is left out and the CDR3 is given as listed by TCRdb. The chain recombines TRBV21-1 with TRBJ2-1; TRBD2 is the table's D call and was not checked against the DNA. TRBV21-1 counts as a pseudogene. The CDR3 sequence runs 16 residues, both termini included. CDR3 sequence reads: CASSTVAGGSYNEQFF.

The chain couples TRBV12-3 or TRBV12-4 to TRBJ2-2; 13 nucleotides line up with TRBD2. The CDR3 is made up of 16 amino acids. V lost 5 bases, J lost 5 bases, and 5 bases stayed unmatched. The CDR3 sequence: CASSLTSGGMTGELFF. The CDR3 DNA follows: TGTGCCAGCAGTCTGACTAGCGGGGGGATGACCGGGGAGCTGTTTTTT.

This clonotype was seen more than once but under ten times. The chain links TRBV29-1 to TRBJ2-7; a weak D match, TRBD2 (6 bases). CDR3 size: 13 residues. The V and J ends lost 0 bases and 3 bases respectively, with 9 bases between them. The germline V gene encodes CDR1 SQVTM and CDR2 ANQGSEA. CDR3 amino acids: CSVEDGGNYEQYF. CDR3 coding DNA: TGCAGCGTTGAAGATGGGGGGAACTACGAGCAGTACTTC.

This clonotype was observed a handful of times. The V call is TRBV29-1, the J call TRBJ2-5, with D perhaps matching TRBD1 or TRBD2 (6 bases each). Germline CDR1 reads SQVTM; CDR2 reads ANQGSEA. The CDR3 sequence is 11 residues long. The V and J ends lost 7 bases and 5 bases respectively, with 11 bases between them. The CDR3, as DNA: TGCAGCGGGGGGGCGTGGGAGACCCAGTACTTC. Translated: CSGGAWETQYF.

V gene TRBV5-1 combines with J gene TRBJ2-3; D might be TRBD2 (5 bases). The CDR3 runs 15 residues. The V gene lost 0 bases and the J gene lost 2 bases, with 10 bases spanning the gap. The germline V gene encodes CDR1 SGHRS and CDR2 YFSETQ. The CDR3 spells CASSLGDYHTDTQYF. Here the CDR3 DNA reads TGCGCCAGCAGCTTGGGTGACTACCACACAGATACGCAGTATTTT.

The chain recombines TRBV4-3 with TRBJ1-1, with 10 bases lining up with TRBD1. The CDR3 spans 15 residues. The trim removed 3 bases at V and 7 bases at J, leaving 8 bases unmatched. Germline-derived CDR1 and CDR2 are LGHNA and YSLEER. In DNA, the CDR3 is TGCGCCAGCAGCCATTCCGGGACAGGGGCGGGTGAAGCTTTCTTT. Translation: CASSHSGTGAGEAFF.

The chain is built from TRBV28 and TRBJ2-3; 10 bases match TRBD2. The V and J ends lost 5 bases and 5 bases, in that order; junction bases with no gene match: 1. There are 13 residues in the CDR3. CDR1 is MDHEN and CDR2 is SYDVKM in the germline V gene. CDR3 in DNA: TGTGCCAGCAGTCTAGCGGGAGTAGATACGCAGTATTTT. Protein product: CASSLAGVDTQYF.

Only a few counts were recorded for this clonotype. The V gene is TRBV6-5, the J gene TRBJ2-5; D may match TRBD1 or TRBD2 (5 bases each). The germline gives CDR1 MNHEY, CDR2 SVGAGI. V was pared by 3 bases and J by 3 bases, with 11 bases between. CDR3 length: 14 amino acids. CDR3 DNA sequence: TGTGCCAGCAGTTATTCCGGGACGAAAGAGACCCAGTACTTC. As protein: CASSYSGTKETQYF.

The V call is TRBV4-1, the J call TRBJ2-7; 9 nucleotides match TRBD2. Germline CDR1 is MGHRA and CDR2 is YSYEKL. This CDR3 is 15 amino acids long. V lost 0 bases, J lost 6 bases, and 6 bases stayed unmatched. The CDR3 is CASSQDGTSNSEQYF. The CDR3 DNA reads TGCGCCAGCAGCCAAGACGGGACTAGCAATTCCGAGCAGTACTTC.

The rearrangement joins TRBV20-1 to TRBJ2-2; D uncertain. The germline gives CDR1 DFQATT, CDR2 SNEGSKA (reference sequence). There are 14 residues in the CDR3. V was clipped by 3 bases and J by 1 base, with 9 bases between them. The DNA of the CDR3 is TGCAGTGCTAGGAGGCAGAAGAACACCGGGGAGCTGTTTTTT. Protein: CSARRQKNTGELFF.

The rearrangement joins TRBV7-9 to TRBJ2-5, with D perhaps matching TRBD1 or TRBD2 (5 bases each). CDR1 is SEHNR, CDR2 FQNEAQ, per germline (reference sequence). Trimming cost V 0 bases and J 2 bases, with 10 bases left between them. The CDR3 has 15 residues. CDR3: CASSLAGREQETQYF. The CDR3 coding sequence is TGTGCCAGCAGCTTAGCTGGCAGGGAGCAAGAGACCCAGTACTTC. The complete variable domain, with remaining parts taken from reference TRBV7-9 and TRBJ2-5, reads DTGVSQNPRHKITKRGQNVTFRCDPISEHNRLYWYRQTLGQGPEFLTYFQNEAQLEKSRLLSDRFSAERPKGSFSTLEIQRTEQGDSAMYLCASSLAGREQETQYFGPGTRLLVL.

A few counts support this clonotype. The V call is TRBV15, the J call TRBJ1-5; D gene unclear. This CDR3 has 14 amino acids. Per the germline V gene, CDR1 is LNHNV and CDR2 is YYDKDF (reference sequence). V was pared by 9 bases and J by 1 base, with 13 bases between. The CDR3 region has the DNA TGTGCCACTACTTCAGGTATAAGCAATCAGCCCCAGCATTTT. Its protein product is CATTSGISNQPQHF. Drawing the rest from reference TRBV15 and TRBJ1-5, the complete variable domain is DAMVIQNPRYQVTQFGKPVTLSCSQTLNHNVMYWYQQKSSQAPKLLFHYYDKDFNNEADTPDNFQSRRPNTSFCFLDIRSPGLGDTAMYLCATTSGISNQPQHFGDGTRLSIL.

There are a few counts of this clonotype. V and J are TRBV10-2 and TRBJ1-2, with 10 positions matching TRBD1. Germline CDR1 is WSHSY and CDR2 is SAAADI. V lost 5 bases, J lost 8 bases, and 8 bases stayed unmatched. The CDR3 extends over 14 amino acids. CDR3 in amino acids: CASSPGTGVGGYTF. The CDR3 bases are TGCGCCAGCAGTCCCGGGACAGGGGTCGGAGGCTACACCTTC.

A few counts support this clonotype. This sequence joins TRBV20-1 and TRBJ2-1; 12 nucleotides agree with TRBD1. The ends lost 3 bases at V and 8 bases at J; junction bases unmatched: 5. The CDR3 consists of 14 residues. Looked up from germline, CDR1 is DFQATT and CDR2 is SNEGSKA (reference sequence). CDR3 sequence (DNA): TGCAGTGCTAGTCCCGGGACAGGGGGCCATGAGCAGTTCTTC. This gives the protein CSASPGTGGHEQFF.

This chain joins TRBV25-1 and TRBJ2-1, with 11 bases identical to TRBD2. V lost 4 bases, J lost 1 base, and 9 bases stayed unmatched. Per germline, CDR1 MGHDK and CDR2 SYGVNS. The CDR3 is 18 amino acids. For the CDR3, the DNA is TGTGCCAGCAGTGGGGTGACTAGCGGGATTCGGTCCTACAATGAGCAGTTCTTC. This sequence encodes CASSGVTSGIRSYNEQFF.